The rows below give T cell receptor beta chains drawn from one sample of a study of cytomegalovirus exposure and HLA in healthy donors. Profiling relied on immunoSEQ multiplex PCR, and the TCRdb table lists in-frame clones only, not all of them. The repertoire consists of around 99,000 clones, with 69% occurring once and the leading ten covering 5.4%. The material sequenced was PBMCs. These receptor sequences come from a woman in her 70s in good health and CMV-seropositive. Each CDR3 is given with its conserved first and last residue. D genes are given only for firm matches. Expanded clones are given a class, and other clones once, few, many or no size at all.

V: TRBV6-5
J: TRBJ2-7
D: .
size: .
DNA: TGTGCCAGCAGTTACGGCGTCCAGGGATTGCGCGAGCAGTACTTC
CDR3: CASSYGVQGLREQYF

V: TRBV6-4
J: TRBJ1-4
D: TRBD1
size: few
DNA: TGTGCCGAACCGGGACAGGGCCCTGGTGAAAAACTGTTTTTT
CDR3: CAEPGQGPGEKLFF

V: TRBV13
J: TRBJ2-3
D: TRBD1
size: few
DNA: TGTGCCAGCAGCTCTGCACAGGGGGCAGATACGCAGTATTTT
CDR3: CASSSAQGADTQYF

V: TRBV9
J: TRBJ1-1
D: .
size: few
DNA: TGTGCCAGCAGCGACCTACAGAGCCTGAACACTGAAGCTTTCTTT
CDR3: CASSDLQSLNTEAFF

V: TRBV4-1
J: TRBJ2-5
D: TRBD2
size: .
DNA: TGCGCCAGCAGCCAAGATGTCCAGGGAGGGTGGGAGACCCAGTACTTC
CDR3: CASSQDVQGGWETQYF

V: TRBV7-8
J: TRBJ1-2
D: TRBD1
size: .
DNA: TGTGCCAGCAGCCTTTCGGACAGGACACTCTATGGCTACACCTTC
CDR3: CASSLSDRTLYGYTF

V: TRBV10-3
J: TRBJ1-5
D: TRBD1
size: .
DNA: TGTGCCTCTGGACAGGGGAGCGATAGCAATCAGCCCCAGCATTTT
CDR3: CASGQGSDSNQPQHF

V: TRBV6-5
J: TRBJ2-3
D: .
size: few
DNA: TGTGCCAGCAGTTACATGGCAGGGGATACAGATACGCAGTATTTT
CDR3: CASSYMAGDTDTQYF

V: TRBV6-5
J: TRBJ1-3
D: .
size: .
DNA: TGTGCCAGCACTCCACGGGGGGTGAACACCATATATTTT
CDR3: CASTPRGVNTIYF

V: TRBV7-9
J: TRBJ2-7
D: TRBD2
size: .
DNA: TGTGCCAGCAGCAATCTAGCGGGGGTCTCCTACGAGCAGTACTTC
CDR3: CASSNLAGVSYEQYF

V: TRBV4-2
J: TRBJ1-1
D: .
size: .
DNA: TGTGCCAGCAGCCAAAGCAACACTGAAGCTTTCTTT
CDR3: CASSQSNTEAFF

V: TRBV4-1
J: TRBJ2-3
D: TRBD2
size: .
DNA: TGCGCCAGCAGCTATTCCGGGACTAGCGACGCCGGGAGGGCAGATACGCAGTATTTT
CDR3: CASSYSGTSDAGRADTQYF

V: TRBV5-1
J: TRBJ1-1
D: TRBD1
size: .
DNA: TGCGCCAGCAGCTTGGGAGGGGGCAGGGGAGTGAACACTGAAGCTTTCTTT
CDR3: CASSLGGGRGVNTEAFF

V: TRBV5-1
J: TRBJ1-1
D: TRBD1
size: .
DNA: TGCGCCAGCAGCTCCGGACAGGCGAACACTGAAGCTTTCTTT
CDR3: CASSSGQANTEAFF

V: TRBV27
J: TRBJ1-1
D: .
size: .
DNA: TGTGCCAGCAGCCCGACAGGCTGGAACACTGAAGCTTTCTTT
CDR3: CASSPTGWNTEAFF

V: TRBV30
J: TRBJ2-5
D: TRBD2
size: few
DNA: TGTGCCTGGAGTGTTTCCCTAGCGGAAGAGACCCAGTACTTC
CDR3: CAWSVSLAEETQYF

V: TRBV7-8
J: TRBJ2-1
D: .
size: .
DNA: TGTGCCAGCAGCTTATCCCGGACAGCTGTTGAGCAGTTCTTC
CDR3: CASSLSRTAVEQFF

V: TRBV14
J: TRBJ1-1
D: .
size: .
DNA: TGTGCCAGCAGACCCAGGGTAGGCACTGAAGCTTTCTTT
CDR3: CASRPRVGTEAFF

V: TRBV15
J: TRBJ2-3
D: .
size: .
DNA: TGTGCCACCAGCAGATCGACGACAGAGAGCACAGATACGCAGTATTTT
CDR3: CATSRSTTESTDTQYF

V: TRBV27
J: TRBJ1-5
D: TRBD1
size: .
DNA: TGTGCCAGCAGTTATGACAGGGGGCAGGGTCAGCCCCAGCATTTT
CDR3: CASSYDRGQGQPQHF

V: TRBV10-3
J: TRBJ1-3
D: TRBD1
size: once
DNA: TGTGCCAGCAAAGGGACAGGGAGTCCTGGAAACACCATATATTTT
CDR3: CASKGTGSPGNTIYF

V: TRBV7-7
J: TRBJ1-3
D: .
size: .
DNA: TGTGCCAGCAGCCCAACCGGGACTCCCGGTACCATATATTTT
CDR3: CASSPTGTPGTIYF

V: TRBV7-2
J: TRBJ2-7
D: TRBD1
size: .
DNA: TGTGCCAGCAGGGGGACAGGGCGTGGGGATCGGCAGTACTTC
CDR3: CASRGTGRGDRQYF

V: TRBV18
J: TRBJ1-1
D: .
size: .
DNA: TGTGCCAGCTCACCCTTCCCACAGGCTGAAGCTTTCTTT
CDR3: CASSPFPQAEAFF

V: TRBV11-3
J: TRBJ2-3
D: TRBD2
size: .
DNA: TGTGCCAGCAGCTTAGATGGAACAAGCGGGGCCACAGATACGCAGTATTTT
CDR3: CASSLDGTSGATDTQYF

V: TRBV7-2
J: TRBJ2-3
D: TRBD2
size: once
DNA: TGTGCCAGCAGCCGGGGCGGGGGGCAGCAGAGCACAGATACGCAGTATTTT
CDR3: CASSRGGGQQSTDTQYF

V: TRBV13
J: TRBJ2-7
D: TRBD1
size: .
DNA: TGTGCCAGCAGCGGGGGACAGGGTTCCCACGAGCAGTACTTC
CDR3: CASSGGQGSHEQYF

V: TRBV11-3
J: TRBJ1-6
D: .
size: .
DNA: TGTGCCAGCAGCTCCAACTTCGAGGATTCACCCCTCCACTTT
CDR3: CASSSNFEDSPLHF

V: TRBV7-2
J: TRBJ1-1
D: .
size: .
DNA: TGTGCCAGCACGAACCTACAGGGATTTGAAGCTTTCTTT
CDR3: CASTNLQGFEAFF

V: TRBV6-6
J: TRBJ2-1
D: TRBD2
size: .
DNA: TGTGCCAGCAGATCTAGCGGAAGGAGCTCCTACAATGAGCAGTTCTTC
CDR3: CASRSSGRSSYNEQFF

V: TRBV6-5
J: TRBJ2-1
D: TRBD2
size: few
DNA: TGTGCCAGCAGTTACTCTTCGGCGGGGGGCCGCGGTGAGCAGTTCTTC
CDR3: CASSYSSAGGRGEQFF

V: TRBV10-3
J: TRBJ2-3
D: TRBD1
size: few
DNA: TGTGCCATCAGTGGACAGGGGGCCACCACCTCTAGCACAGATACGCAGTATTTT
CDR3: CAISGQGATTSSTDTQYF

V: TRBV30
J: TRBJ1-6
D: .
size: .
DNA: TGTGCGGGGACCAAACAGGGTTTCTTGTTGGATAATTCACCCCTCCACTTT
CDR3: CAGTKQGFLLDNSPLHF

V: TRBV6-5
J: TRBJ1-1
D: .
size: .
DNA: TGTGCCAGCTTTCTCAAAAGGAGCACTGAAGCTTTCTTT
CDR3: CASFLKRSTEAFF

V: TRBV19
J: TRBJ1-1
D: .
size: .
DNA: TGTGCCAGTAGTCCTTACAGTGCGATGAACACTGAAGCTTTCTTT
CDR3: CASSPYSAMNTEAFF

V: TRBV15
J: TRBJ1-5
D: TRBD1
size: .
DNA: TGTGCCACCAGCAGTACAGGGGAGAGGAGGCAGCCCCAGCATTTT
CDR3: CATSSTGERRQPQHF

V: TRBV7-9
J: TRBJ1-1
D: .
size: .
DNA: TGTGCCAGCAGCTCCCCTCGGGATGTCACTGAAGCTTTCTTT
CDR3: CASSSPRDVTEAFF

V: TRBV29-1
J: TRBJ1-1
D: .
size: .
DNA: TGCAGCGTTAACAGGGCGAACACTGAAGCTTTCTTT
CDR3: CSVNRANTEAFF

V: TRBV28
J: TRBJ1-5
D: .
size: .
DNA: TGTGCCAGCACCCTGGGAGGGTCATACAATCAGCCCCAGCATTTT
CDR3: CASTLGGSYNQPQHF

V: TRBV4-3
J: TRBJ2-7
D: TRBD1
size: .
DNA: TGCGCCAGCAGCCAAGGGACAGGGAAATACGAGCAGTACTTC
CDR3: CASSQGTGKYEQYF

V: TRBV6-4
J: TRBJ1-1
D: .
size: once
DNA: TGTGCCAGCAGTGATGCAGGGATCGGAAGAGCTTTCTTT
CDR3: CASSDAGIGRAFF

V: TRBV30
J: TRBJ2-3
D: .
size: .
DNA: TGTGCCTGGAGTGTGGGGCCAGGGGGCACAGATACGCAGTATTTT
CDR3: CAWSVGPGGTDTQYF

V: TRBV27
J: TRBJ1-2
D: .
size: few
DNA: TGTGCCAGCAGTTCTTACAGAGATGGCTACACCTTC
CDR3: CASSSYRDGYTF

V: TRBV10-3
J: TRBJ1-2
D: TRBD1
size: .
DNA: TGTGCCATCAGTGAGGGACAGGGGACCTATGGCTACACCTTC
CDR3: CAISEGQGTYGYTF

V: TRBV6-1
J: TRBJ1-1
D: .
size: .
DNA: TGTGCCAGCAGTGTTGGACAGATCGGGGACGCTTTCTTT
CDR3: CASSVGQIGDAFF

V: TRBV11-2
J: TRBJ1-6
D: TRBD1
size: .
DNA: TGTGCCAGCAGCTTGACCGGACAGGCCCCGGGATCACCCCTCCACTTT
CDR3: CASSLTGQAPGSPLHF

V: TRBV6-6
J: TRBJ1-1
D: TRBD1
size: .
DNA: TGTGCCAGCAGTACCCAGACAGGGATGGAAGCTTTCTTT
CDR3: CASSTQTGMEAFF

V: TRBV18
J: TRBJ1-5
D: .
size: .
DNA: TGTGCCAGCTCACCATCCCGGGATGGCAATCAGCCCCAGCATTTT
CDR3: CASSPSRDGNQPQHF

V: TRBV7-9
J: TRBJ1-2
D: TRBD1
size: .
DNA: TGTGCCAGCAGCCCTAAGGGGGCCGGAGGCTACACCTTC
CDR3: CASSPKGAGGYTF

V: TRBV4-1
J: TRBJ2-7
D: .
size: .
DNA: TGCGCCAGCAGCCAAGTTACGGACTTTACTGGGGAGCAGTACTTC
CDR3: CASSQVTDFTGEQYF

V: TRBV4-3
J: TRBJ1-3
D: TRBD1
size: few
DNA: TGCGCCAGCAGCCAGACCTCGGGACAGGGGAACACCATATATTTT
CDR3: CASSQTSGQGNTIYF

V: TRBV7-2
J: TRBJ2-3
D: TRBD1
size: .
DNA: TGTGCCAGCAGCTTAGGTGCAGGGGGCGGACAAGATACGCAGTATTTT
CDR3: CASSLGAGGGQDTQYF

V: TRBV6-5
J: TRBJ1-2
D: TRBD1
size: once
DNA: TGTGCCAGCAGGCCCCCGGGACAGGGGATAGGTGGCTACACCTTC
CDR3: CASRPPGQGIGGYTF